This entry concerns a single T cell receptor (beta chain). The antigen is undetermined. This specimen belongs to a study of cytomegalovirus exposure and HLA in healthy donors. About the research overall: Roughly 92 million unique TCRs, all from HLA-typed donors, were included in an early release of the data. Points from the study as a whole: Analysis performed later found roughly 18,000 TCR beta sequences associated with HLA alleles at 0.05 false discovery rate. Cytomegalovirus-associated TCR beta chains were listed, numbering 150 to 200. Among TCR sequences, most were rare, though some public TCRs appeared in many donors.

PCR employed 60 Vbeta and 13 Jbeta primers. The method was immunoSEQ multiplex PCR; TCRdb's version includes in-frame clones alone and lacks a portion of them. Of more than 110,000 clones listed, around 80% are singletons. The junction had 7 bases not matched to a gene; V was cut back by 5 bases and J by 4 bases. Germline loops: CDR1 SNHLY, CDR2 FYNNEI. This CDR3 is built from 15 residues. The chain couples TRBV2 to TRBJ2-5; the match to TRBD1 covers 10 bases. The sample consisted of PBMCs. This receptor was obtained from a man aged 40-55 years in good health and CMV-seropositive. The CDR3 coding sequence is TGTGCCAGCAGTCCCGACAGGGGGCATAGAGAGACCCAGTACTTC. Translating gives CASSPDRGHRETQYF. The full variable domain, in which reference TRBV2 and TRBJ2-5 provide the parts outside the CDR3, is EPEVTQTPSHQVTQMGQEVILRCVPISNHLYFYWYRQILGQKVEFLVSFYNNEISEKSEIFDDQFSVERPDGSNFTLKIRSTKLEDSAMYFCASSPDRGHRETQYFGPGTRLLVL.